This T cell receptor (beta chain) was documented in a study of T cell clonality in common variable immunodeficiency (dated by TCRdb to the mid-2010s). On the study overall, not on this receptor specifically: TCRbeta clonality was higher in CVID subjects than in healthy controls (t-test p = 0.018), and the increase was most characteristic of about a third of subjects. CVID subjects shared fewer TCRbeta clones with each other than healthy controls did (p < 0.0001). Correlations of repertoire features with clinical complications were constrained by heterogeneity among patients within the CVID cohort. Fewer deletions and N-nucleotide insertions were reportedly observed in CVID TCRbeta sequences, and highly modified clones with 13 or more V deletions were reportedly absent from CVID TCRbeta sequences. Despite equal DNA input, controls averaged around 82,000 unique sequences per sample versus about 32,000 in CVID samples. According to the authors, finding the cause of the higher clonality in CVID would require sequencing the repertoires of T cell subpopulations.

On this clone itself: Its antigen is currently not known. The read falls 3 residues short of the CDR3 end, and the missing part is taken from the germline J gene.

Standard criteria, namely reduction of serum IgG, IgA and/or IgM below the normal range together with specific antibody deficiency, were applied for the diagnosis of CVID. A total of about 44 subjects (approximately 15 female and roughly 29 male; age range about 9 to 65 years, mean age roughly 40) were included in the CVID group. Both CVID patients and healthy controls were predominantly of Caucasian heritage. At the time of study participation, every CVID subject had been on replacement immunoglobulin therapy for one year or longer. At the time of blood collection, no CVID subject was ill or was being treated with immunomodulatory or immunosuppressive medication. Heparinized peripheral whole blood samples of about 4.5 to 9 ml were obtained from each donor. Genomic DNA from adults with common variable immune deficiency (CVID) and from healthy adult controls was used to sequence TCRbeta CDR3 repertoires. Diluted blood was density-centrifuged over Hypaque 1077 or Ficoll-Paque to isolate peripheral blood mononuclear cells. Genomic DNA was obtained from unsorted mononuclear cells using either Qiagen column purification or a centrifugation-based method.

The CDR3 has 12 amino acids, counting the end cysteine and phenylalanine. The CDR3 was read in part: 27 bases, with the frame set at base 1. Per the germline V gene, SGHTA is the CDR1 and FQGNSA is the CDR2. Trimming costs V 5 bases and J 4 bases, and their ends lie 8 bases apart. CVID samples and control samples contributed equivalent amounts of genomic DNA as sequencing input. For every sample, a 60 bp segment covering the rearranged TCRbeta CDR3 region was amplified and then sequenced. TCRbeta amplification used the immunoSEQ assay, a bias-corrected multiplex PCR with high-throughput sequencing. As for the authors' bioinformatics: Each unique nucleotide sequence was treated as a clone and annotated with V, D and J genes, copy number and frequency. Sequences were labeled productive if in frame, and non-productive if out of frame or containing stop codons. Clonality was calculated from Shannon's entropy as previously described. The predicted amino acid sequences of productive clones were used to derive the mean CDR3 Kyte-Doolittle hydropathy. Using the R hclust function, scaled V gene usage was clustered hierarchically with Manhattan distance and complete linkage. Clone sharing by CDR3 amino acid sequence was assessed by resampling 12 repertoires per group over 100 rounds. Repertoires were searched for approximately 70 published EBV-specific and about 240 published CMV-specific TCRbeta sequences. After two CVID samples that produced fewer than 10,000 sequences were dropped from the analysis, some 43 CVID repertoires remained. Sourced from immuneACCESS, this table was stored by TCRdb with only in-frame sequences that have V and J called. A share of the clones is absent; for the studies checked, an unresolved V gene accounts for under half, and the remainder has no known explanation. V, J and clone size derive from that table, while D and trimming were established from the DNA sequence. For this sample, approximately 29,000 clones appear and none is a singleton. Of the sample, around 3.1% is held by the ten largest clones.

The specimen was peripheral blood mononuclear cells. This receptor was obtained from a human donor with common variable immunodeficiency. This chain is built from TRBV7-2 and TRBJ1-2, with TRBD1 perhaps the D gene, on 5 matching bases. Here the CDR3 is given as CASSLDSYGYTF. CDR3 DNA, as far as it was read: TGTGCCAGCAGCCTAGACAGCTATGGC. Here the CDR3 is joined to the reference TRBV7-2 and TRBJ1-2 genes, and the full variable domain is: GAGVSQSPSNKVTEKGKDVELRCDPISGHTALYWYRQSLGQGLEFLIYFQGNSAPDKSGLPSDRFSAERTGGSVSTLTIQRTQQEDSAVYLCASSLDSYGYTFGSGTRLTVV.